These 25 T cell receptor beta chains originate from one sample sequenced in a study of shared clonotypes between healthy human individuals. TCRdb's copy holds only in-frame clones and misses some; the assay was immunoSEQ multiplex PCR. Among about 680,000 clones, about 78% were seen once, and the ten largest hold roughly 1.8%. Material: memory CD4+ T cells sorted from blood. Documented subset: CD45RA-negative fraction. Receptors were obtained from a woman in her twenties or thirties in good health.

This chain uses TRBV6-1 with TRBJ2-6; tentatively, D is TRBD1 or TRBD2 (6 bases each). CDR1 is MNHNS and CDR2 is SASEGT in the germline V gene. The length of the CDR3 is 19 residues. V was clipped by 2 bases and J by 0 bases, with 17 bases between them. The CDR3 is CASSERGEGQLSGANVLTF. The CDR3 nucleotides read TGTGCCAGCAGTGAAAGGGGGGAAGGACAACTCTCTGGGGCCAACGTCCTGACTTTC.

This clone was observed a handful of times. This sequence joins TRBV7-9 and TRBJ2-2; D gene ambiguous. Germline lookup yields CDR1 SEHNR and CDR2 FQNEAQ (reference sequence). V lost 1 base, J lost 4 bases, and 1 base lay in between. The length of the CDR3 is 12 residues. CDR3 DNA: TGTGCCAGCAGCTTAGGCACCGGGGAGCTGTTTTTT. Residues: CASSLGTGELFF.

This clone occurred a few times. The chain joins TRBV6-1 to TRBJ1-5; TRBD1 matches 7 bases. This CDR3 contains 14 residues. The junction had 6 bases not matched to a gene; V was cut back by 10 bases and J by 0 bases. Germline V gene lookup returns CDR1 MNHNS and CDR2 SASEGT. CDR3 in amino acids: CATNRGGSNQPQHF. DNA of the CDR3: TGTGCCACCAACAGGGGCGGTAGCAATCAGCCCCAGCATTTT.

V gene TRBV7-9 combines with J gene TRBJ2-2, with 9 positions matching TRBD1. The germline V gene encodes CDR1 SEHNR and CDR2 FQNEAQ (reference sequence). The CDR3 totals 16 residues. The J segment lost 4 bases and the V segment lost 5 bases, leaving 8 bases of the junction unmatched. The CDR3 sequence is CASSPPDRGRTGELFF. In nucleotides, the CDR3 is TGTGCCAGCAGCCCGCCGGACAGGGGACGCACCGGGGAGCTGTTTTTT.

The genes are TRBV18 and TRBJ1-2, with D perhaps matching TRBD1 (5 bases). Looked up from germline, CDR1 is KGHSH and CDR2 is LQKENI. V was clipped by 4 bases and J by 6 bases, with 18 bases between them. CDR3 length equals 15 residues. The CDR3 DNA sequence: TGTGCCAGCTCACGCGCCAGGGTTTTGGAGAATGGCTACACCTTC. It yields the protein CASSRARVLENGYTF.

The rearrangement joins TRBV6-1 to TRBJ2-2, with 9 bases fitting TRBD1. Germline V CDR1 and CDR2: MNHNS, SASEGT. The CDR3 covers 15 residues. With 10 bases clipped from V and 3 bases from J, the junction kept 9 bases outside the gene matches. The CDR3 DNA is TGTGCCATCCACGGGACAGGGCTGTACACCGGGGAGCTGTTTTTT. Protein sequence: CAIHGTGLYTGELFF.

The chain is built from TRBV5-1 and TRBJ2-7; the D is unclear. The CDR3 totals 13 residues. V lost 0 bases to trimming and J lost 1 base, with 5 bases between them. CDR1 SGHRS and CDR2 YFSETQ come from the germline V gene. The CDR3 region is CASSLVSSYEQYF. Here the CDR3 DNA reads TGCGCCAGCAGCTTGGTGTCTTCCTACGAGCAGTACTTC.

J is TRBJ2-2 and V is TRBV6-5; 7 nucleotides agree with TRBD1. V shed 6 bases, J shed 4 bases, and the junction held 2 bases outside the gene matches. This CDR3 has 13 residues. The germline V gene has CDR1 MNHEY and CDR2 SVGAGI. The CDR3 protein is CASSGQATGELFF. DNA for the CDR3: TGTGCCAGCAGCGGACAGGCCACCGGGGAGCTGTTTTTT.

V usage is TRBV2 and J usage is TRBJ2-7; 8 nucleotides match TRBD2. After removal of 6 bases from V and 7 bases from J, the junction contained 8 bases not matched to a gene. The CDR3 has 13 amino acids. Germline CDR1 SNHLY, CDR2 FYNNEI. As DNA, the CDR3 is TGTGCCAGCAGGGCCGGGGGGGGCAGAGAGCAGTACTTC. The encoded protein is CASRAGGGREQYF.

This clone has a handful of counts. The J gene is TRBJ1-3, the V gene TRBV19, with a possible D match to TRBD1 (5 bases). The CDR3 is made up of 15 amino acids. Per germline, CDR1 LNHDA and CDR2 SQIVND (reference sequence). V was clipped by 4 bases and J by 0 bases, with 10 bases between them. CDR3 bases: TGTGCCAGTAGTACAGGGACGGACTCTGGAAACACCATATATTTT. Amino acids: CASSTGTDSGNTIYF.

The chain carries TRBV7-2 and TRBJ2-2; 7 bases are shared with TRBD1. Germline CDR1 and CDR2: SGHTA and FQGNSA. J was trimmed by 7 bases and V by 6 bases; bases with no gene match: 5. This CDR3 contains 13 residues. In nucleotides, the CDR3 is TGTGCCAGCAGATCGACAGGGATCGGGGAGCTGTTTTTT. It translates to CASRSTGIGELFF.

This clone appeared a single time. This chain connects TRBV5-1 to TRBJ1-2; D is undetermined. CDR1 and CDR2 (germline): SGHRS, YFSETQ. The CDR3 totals 14 residues. V lost 5 bases and J 5 bases, leaving 16 bases between the germline ends. The CDR3 loop reads CASSLKDREYGYTF. DNA for the CDR3: TGCGCCAGCAGTCTTAAGGACCGCGAATATGGCTACACCTTC.

V usage is TRBV11-2 and J usage is TRBJ2-2; D possibly corresponds to TRBD2 (5 bases). Germline CDR1 SGHAT, CDR2 FQNNGV. The CDR3 runs 15 residues. V was pared by 5 bases and J by 6 bases, with 16 bases between. Written as DNA, the CDR3 is TGTGCCAGCAGCCCCCCCGGGGAGCTCTCCGGGGAGCTGTTTTTT. Amino acids: CASSPPGELSGELFF.

The V gene is TRBV4-2, the J gene TRBJ1-6; no firm D call. Trimming removed 0 bases at V and 8 bases at J, with 5 bases between. Germline CDR1 and CDR2: LGHNA and YNFKEQ. The CDR3 has 13 residues. In nucleotides, the CDR3 is TGTGCCAGCAGCCAAGATCGAGATTCACCCCTCCACTTT. It specifies CASSQDRDSPLHF.

V usage is TRBV30 and J usage is TRBJ1-1; D gene unclear. The V gene's germline CDR1 is GTSNPN and CDR2 SVGIG (reference sequence). Deletions cut 2 bases from V and 11 bases from J, with 18 bases between. CDR3 length: 13 amino acids. CDR3 in amino acids: CAWSSNPNSKAFF. The CDR3 DNA reads TGTGCCTGGAGTTCCAACCCTAACAGCAAGGCTTTCTTT.

This clone was observed at least ten times. The rearrangement joins TRBV18 to TRBJ1-2; the match to TRBD1 covers 8 bases. The CDR3 extends over 19 amino acids. CDR1 is KGHSH and CDR2 is LQKENI in the germline V gene. The J segment lost 2 bases and the V segment lost 5 bases, leaving 19 bases of the junction unmatched. CDR3 region: CASSKGPPVAQGVNYGYTF. The DNA of the CDR3 is TGTGCCAGCTCAAAGGGTCCACCGGTCGCACAGGGGGTGAACTATGGCTACACCTTC.

This clone has only one observation. The V and J genes are TRBV15 and TRBJ2-1; D possibly matches TRBD1 or TRBD2 (5 bases each). The CDR3 extends over 15 amino acids. Per the germline V gene, CDR1 is LNHNV and CDR2 is YYDKDF (reference sequence). V lost 1 base, J lost 0 bases, and 7 bases lay in between. DNA for the CDR3: TGTGCCACCAGCAGAGGGGGACGCTCCTACAATGAGCAGTTCTTC. Its protein is CATSRGGRSYNEQFF.

The sample holds a few counts of this clone. The gene calls are TRBV6-1 and TRBJ2-2; D is tentatively TRBD1 or TRBD2 (5 bases each). The germline V gene has CDR1 MNHNS and CDR2 SASEGT. CDR3 length equals 17 residues. V was cut by 4 bases and J by 4 bases, with 19 bases left in between. The DNA of the CDR3 is TGTGCCAGCAGTGGCCACTTAACCGGGACGGGCACCGGGGAGCTGTTTTTT. Protein: CASSGHLTGTGTGELFF.

CDR3 sequence reads: CASSDGLAGPYEQYF. The CDR3 coding sequence is TGCGCCAGCAGTGATGGACTAGCGGGACCCTACGAGCAGTACTTC. The genes are TRBV10-2 and TRBJ2-7, with 12 bases fitting TRBD2. Per germline, CDR1 WSHSY and CDR2 SAAADI. The V segment lost 3 bases and the J segment 2 bases; nucleotides outside the gene matches: 2. This CDR3 comprises 15 residues.

To note about this clone: Other DNA sequences from this sample encode an identical CDR3 as well. The chain employs TRBV18 and TRBJ2-7, with D unclear. Germline CDR1 reads KGHSH; CDR2 reads LQKENI. The CDR3 runs to 11 residues. The V end was cut by 1 base, the J end by 4 bases, with 2 bases between. The CDR3: CASSPQYEQYF. The DNA for the CDR3 is TGTGCCAGCTCACCACAATACGAGCAGTACTTC.

This clone has more than one count but fewer than ten. The same CDR3 also results from other DNA sequences found in this sample. The CDR3 nucleotides are TGCGCCAGCAGCCGGGACAGCGCATCGTACAATGAGCAGTTCTTC. Translating it yields CASSRDSASYNEQFF. This chain joins TRBV5-1 and TRBJ2-1, with 7 bases matching TRBD1. Germline-derived CDR1 and CDR2 are SGHRS and YFSETQ. This CDR3 is built from 15 residues. Trimming at V came to 4 bases and at J to 4 bases, leaving 8 bases not matched to a gene.

The sample holds many counts of this clone. V gene TRBV10-1 combines with J gene TRBJ1-1, with D possibly matching TRBD1 (5 bases). CDR1 WNHNN and CDR2 SYGVQD come from the germline V gene (reference sequence). The CDR3 is 15 amino acids. V was cut by 5 bases and J by 4 bases, with 17 bases left in between. CDR3 loop: CASSRAGSMATEAFF. DNA of the CDR3: TGCGCCAGCAGTCGGGCAGGGTCTATGGCCACTGAAGCTTTCTTT.

V is TRBV28 and J is TRBJ2-7; 7 bases agree with TRBD2. J was trimmed by 6 bases and V by 2 bases; bases with no gene match: 13. CDR1 and CDR2 from the germline V gene are MDHEN and SYDVKM. The CDR3 is 16 residues long. CDR3 residues: CASSLKGTKVRGEQYF. CDR3 in DNA: TGTGCCAGCAGTTTAAAGGGGACTAAGGTACGAGGCGAGCAGTACTTC.

The chain uses TRBV6-1 and TRBJ1-5, with D perhaps TRBD1 (5 bases). This CDR3 region has 17 residues. Germline CDR1 and CDR2: MNHNS and SASEGT. V lost 0 bases, J lost 1 base, and 13 bases lay in between. The CDR3 loop reads CASSEAYGGLSNQPQHF. CDR3 coding DNA: TGTGCCAGCAGTGAAGCTTACGGGGGGTTAAGCAATCAGCCCCAGCATTTT.

The chain links TRBV28 to TRBJ2-7; D not resolved. CDR1 and CDR2 (germline): MDHEN, SYDVKM. V shed 8 bases and J shed 7 bases, with 6 bases lying between them. The CDR3 covers 9 residues. The CDR3, as DNA: TGTGCCAGCGGATGGGAGCAGTACTTC. Translated: CASGWEQYF.